This TCR beta chain appears in the sequencing data of a study of regulatory T cells in long-lasting Graves disease (dated by TCRdb to the early 2020s). Study-wide context: Newly diagnosed Graves' disease patients had taken antithyroid drugs for less than 3 months. Peripheral blood TCR sequencing and RNA sequencing compared persistent Graves' disease patients with newly diagnosed Graves' disease patients. The study was conducted in China and was registered as a clinical trial. A total of approximately 35 samples underwent TCR sequencing: around 13 from persistent and about 20 from newly diagnosed Graves' disease patients. The investigation overall reported the following: The authors acknowledged the small sample size as a limitation that may reduce accuracy. Compared with newly diagnosed patients, patients with persistent Graves' disease had lower TCR Shannon entropy and fewer highly expanded clones, which suggests clonal expansion. Persistent patients shared more public clonotypes among themselves (around 3,000) than newly diagnosed patients did (roughly 920). TRBV28, TRBJ1-2 and TRBJ2-5 were preferentially used in persistent disease, while TRBV20-1 and TRBJ2-1 were favored in newly diagnosed disease. Peripheral blood alone was examined, since thyroid tissue, which constituted the primary lesion, could not be accessed. Sequencing and analysis were limited to the TCR beta chain.

The method behind the library was multiplex PCR. This sample was sequenced with an Illumina HiSeq 4000. TCR beta libraries were built with iRepertoire HTBI primers and Arm-PCR amplification of CDR3 regions. Before sequencing, the PCR products went through gel purification. From the authors' description of their analysis: Gene usage analysis of CDR3 amino acid clonotypes relied on the 55 to 80 TRBV and more than twelve TRBJ segments identified across samples. COPE and FqMerger were used to merge filtered high-quality paired reads into contigs. Contigs were aligned with BLAST to IMGT TRBV, TRBD and TRBJ reference genes, and CDR3 was defined per IMGT. Any clonotype with a frequency above 0.1% was counted as a highly expanded clone. Repertoire diversity was measured by Shannon entropy, and V-J evenness by the Gini coefficient. A clonotype was considered public if more than one individual shared it. TCRdb trimmed public reads at Q25 via fastp, called clones via MiXCR and kept in-frame beta chains. Every entry covers one CDR3 protein and lists the most common genes and DNA from its rows. The V and J calls, along with clone size, are taken from TCRdb and not from the paper's own processing. This sample comprises hundreds of thousands of distinct CDR3 sequences, about 14% of them detected only once. Of the sample, 20% to 25% is held by the ten largest clones.

This specimen's time point label, per the study, means: newly diagnosed GD, antithyroid drugs for less than 3 months. For both TCR sequencing and RNA sequencing, RNA was extracted from PBMCs using TRIzol. Graves' disease was diagnosed according to American Thyroid Association guidelines. The patients came from an endocrinology department in Xi'an, China. Each patient gave 7.5 to 10 milliliters of peripheral blood, collected in an EDTA anticoagulant tube. PBMCs were isolated by Ficoll Paque Plus density gradient separation without further T cell sorting. RNA quality was checked with an Agilent 2100 Bioanalyzer and agarose gel, and concentration with a NanoDrop 2000. In this sample, this clonotype turned up many times. Its recognized antigen is unknown. Base quality data are lacking; no much larger clone is found one base away. Trimming costs V 6 bases and J 2 bases, and their ends lie 15 bases apart. CDR1 and CDR2, per the germline V gene, are KGHDR and SFDVKD. The CDR3 runs 15 residues from the cysteine to the phenylalanine. CDR3 DNA is the only sequence kept; it has 45 bases, read in frame from the first base.

Recombination linked TRBV24-1 to TRBJ2-5; TRBD2 is perhaps the D gene, given 6 matching bases. This receptor was identified in a female donor with Graves disease. This material consisted of peripheral blood mononuclear cells (PBMCs), taken at new diagnosis, from a patient treated with antithyroid drugs. CDR3 reads: CATSRGASAQETQYF. The nucleotide sequence reads TGTGCCACCAGTCGCGGCGCTAGCGCGCAAGAGACCCAGTACTTC.